A selection of T cell receptor beta chains follows, all from one sample in a study of blood T cell repertoires in COVID-19. Generated by immunoSEQ multiplex PCR, the TCRdb table keeps only in-frame clones and is missing some. The repertoire holds roughly 120,000 clones, with roughly 90% as singletons. Specimen: peripheral blood. The receptors shown here come from a man aged 45 to 65 with active COVID-19. CDR3s include the opening cysteine and the closing phenylalanine or tryptophan. Each record gives: V gene, J gene, CDR3 protein.

TRBV13	TRBJ2-2	CASSSPRLNTGELFF
TRBV11-1	TRBJ1-2	CASSLGQGRYGYTF
TRBV2	TRBJ2-7	CASWRGPSYEQYF
TRBV18	TRBJ2-1	CASSPSGDSYNEQFF
TRBV11-2	TRBJ2-5	CASSHLTSAKKETQYF
TRBV24-1	TRBJ2-2	CATSGGGADTGELFF
TRBV4-2	TRBJ1-4	CASSSAGQGSNEKLFF
TRBV18	TRBJ2-5	CASSQQRGRETQYF
TRBV6-5	TRBJ2-1	CASKLAGLNEQFF
TRBV18	TRBJ2-1	CASSPPTGYNEQFF
TRBV7-7	TRBJ2-1	CASSLDRTGENEQFF
TRBV4-2	TRBJ1-5	CASSQSIVRGGQPQHF
TRBV28	TRBJ2-3	CASSRTSALTDTQYF
TRBV10-2	TRBJ2-1	CASRWTVNEQFF
TRBV29-1	TRBJ1-3	CSVEGGHRNTIYF
TRBV14	TRBJ2-1	CASSSGTSGYDEQFF
TRBV7-8	TRBJ1-4	CASSLRGSPVGEKLFF
TRBV5-8	TRBJ2-5	CASSAGQRMETQYF
TRBV7-9	TRBJ2-3	CASSWGLAGGLNTDTQYF
TRBV6-5	TRBJ2-1	CASSYKDGSDEQFF
TRBV9	TRBJ2-6	CASSERSGSGANVLTF
TRBV19	TRBJ2-2	CASSTPGQGATGELFF
TRBV28	TRBJ2-1	CASSLWAGEKKGEQFF
TRBV5-4	TRBJ2-2	CASSVVSPPGELFF
TRBV14	TRBJ1-4	CASSQILANGKLFF
TRBV4-1	TRBJ1-5	CASSQGRGSGNQPQHF
TRBV4-1	TRBJ2-2	CASSFSRGNTGELFF
TRBV19	TRBJ2-1	CASSPLVYNEQFF
TRBV11-3	TRBJ2-2	CASSFGGGRTGELFF
TRBV5-1	TRBJ1-1	CASSLATMNTEAFF
TRBV24-1	TRBJ2-3	CATSDKINRGTDTQYF
TRBV24-1	TRBJ2-2	CATSDLSDRAATGELFF
TRBV10-2	TRBJ1-5	CASSVQGGQPQHF
TRBV5-1	TRBJ1-1	CASSLALLRDRGSEAFF
TRBV3-1/TRBV3-2	TRBJ1-5	CASSLGRAGNQPQHF
TRBV19	TRBJ2-3	CASSPGLHTQYF
TRBV9	TRBJ2-2	CASSVKSGQITGELFF
TRBV11-3	TRBJ1-1	CASSSGQGRENTEAFF
TRBV29-1	TRBJ1-3	CSTVQDSGNTIYF
TRBV20-1	TRBJ2-3	CSAITGNTQYF